These T cell receptor beta chains were read from a single sample in a study of identical twins. TCRdb reprocessed the 5' RACE reads with MiXCR, giving one entry per CDR3 protein. The sample contains some 1,600,000 distinct CDR3 sequences, about 32% of which appear only once. The sequencing sample was made of cord blood. The receptors originated from a newborn girl in good health. CDR3s include the opening cysteine and the closing phenylalanine or tryptophan. D genes are given only for firm matches. Rows may omit the clone size; those that give it use once, few, many or a size class.

>TRBV24-1|few|TRBD1|TRBJ2-7
CATSDLDRGLYEQYF
TGTGCCACCAGTGATTTAGACAGGGGGCTGTACGAGCAGTACTTC
>TRBV29-1|many|.|TRBJ2-1
CSVEVGGPSYNEQFF
TGCAGCGTTGAAGTCGGGGGGCCCTCCTACAATGAGCAGTTCTTC
>TRBV28|.|TRBD1|TRBJ1-4
CASSLLEGAWREKLFF
TGTGCCAGCAGTTTATTGGAGGGGGCTTGGAGAGAAAAACTGTTTTTT
>TRBV10-3|.|TRBD2|TRBJ2-3
CAISESYGTSITDTQYF
TGTGCCATCAGTGAGTCGTATGGGACTAGCATCACAGATACGCAGTATTTT
>TRBV24-1|.|TRBD2|TRBJ2-7
CATSDSPGLAGLSSYNEQYF
TGTGCCACCAGTGATTCACCGGGACTAGCGGGATTAAGCTCCTACAATGAGCAGTACTTC
>TRBV29-1|few|.|TRBJ1-6
CSARHAGNSPLHF
TGCAGCGCGCGCCACGCTGGAAATTCACCCCTCCACTTT
>TRBV7-2|.|TRBD1|TRBJ1-1
CASSSTGQGWTEAFF
TGTGCCAGCAGCTCCACGGGACAGGGATGGACTGAAGCTTTCTTT
>TRBV20-1|.|.|TRBJ2-5
CSAVVETQYF
TGCAGTGCTGTTGTAGAGACCCAGTACTTC
>TRBV18|.|.|TRBJ2-5
CASSPWAFEETQYF
TGTGCCAGCTCACCATGGGCTTTCGAAGAGACCCAGTACTTC
>TRBV29-1|.|TRBD2|TRBJ2-5
CSVVAGDVETQYF
TGCAGCGTAGTAGCGGGAGATGTGGAGACCCAGTACTTC
>TRBV28|.|.|TRBJ1-1
CASSFYTHLTEAFF
TGTGCCAGCAGTTTTTACACCCATCTCACTGAAGCTTTCTTT
>TRBV29-1|.|.|TRBJ1-1
CSASASTGSRTEAFF
TGCAGCGCATCCGCAAGTACAGGGTCGCGCACTGAAGCTTTCTTT
>TRBV29-1|.|TRBD2|TRBJ2-3
CSVPGLFTDTQYF
TGCAGCGTTCCGGGACTATTCACAGATACGCAGTATTTT
>TRBV7-9|few|.|TRBJ1-4
CASSLGQLATNEKLFF
TGTGCCAGCAGCCTTGGACAGCTCGCAACTAATGAAAAACTGTTTTTT
>TRBV27|few|TRBD1|TRBJ1-2
CASSAGTGGRYGYTF
TGTGCCAGCAGTGCTGGGACAGGGGGCAGGTATGGCTACACCTTC
>TRBV14|.|TRBD1|TRBJ2-7
CASSQEGTGGHEQYF
TGTGCCAGCAGCCAAGAGGGGACAGGGGGCCACGAGCAGTACTTC